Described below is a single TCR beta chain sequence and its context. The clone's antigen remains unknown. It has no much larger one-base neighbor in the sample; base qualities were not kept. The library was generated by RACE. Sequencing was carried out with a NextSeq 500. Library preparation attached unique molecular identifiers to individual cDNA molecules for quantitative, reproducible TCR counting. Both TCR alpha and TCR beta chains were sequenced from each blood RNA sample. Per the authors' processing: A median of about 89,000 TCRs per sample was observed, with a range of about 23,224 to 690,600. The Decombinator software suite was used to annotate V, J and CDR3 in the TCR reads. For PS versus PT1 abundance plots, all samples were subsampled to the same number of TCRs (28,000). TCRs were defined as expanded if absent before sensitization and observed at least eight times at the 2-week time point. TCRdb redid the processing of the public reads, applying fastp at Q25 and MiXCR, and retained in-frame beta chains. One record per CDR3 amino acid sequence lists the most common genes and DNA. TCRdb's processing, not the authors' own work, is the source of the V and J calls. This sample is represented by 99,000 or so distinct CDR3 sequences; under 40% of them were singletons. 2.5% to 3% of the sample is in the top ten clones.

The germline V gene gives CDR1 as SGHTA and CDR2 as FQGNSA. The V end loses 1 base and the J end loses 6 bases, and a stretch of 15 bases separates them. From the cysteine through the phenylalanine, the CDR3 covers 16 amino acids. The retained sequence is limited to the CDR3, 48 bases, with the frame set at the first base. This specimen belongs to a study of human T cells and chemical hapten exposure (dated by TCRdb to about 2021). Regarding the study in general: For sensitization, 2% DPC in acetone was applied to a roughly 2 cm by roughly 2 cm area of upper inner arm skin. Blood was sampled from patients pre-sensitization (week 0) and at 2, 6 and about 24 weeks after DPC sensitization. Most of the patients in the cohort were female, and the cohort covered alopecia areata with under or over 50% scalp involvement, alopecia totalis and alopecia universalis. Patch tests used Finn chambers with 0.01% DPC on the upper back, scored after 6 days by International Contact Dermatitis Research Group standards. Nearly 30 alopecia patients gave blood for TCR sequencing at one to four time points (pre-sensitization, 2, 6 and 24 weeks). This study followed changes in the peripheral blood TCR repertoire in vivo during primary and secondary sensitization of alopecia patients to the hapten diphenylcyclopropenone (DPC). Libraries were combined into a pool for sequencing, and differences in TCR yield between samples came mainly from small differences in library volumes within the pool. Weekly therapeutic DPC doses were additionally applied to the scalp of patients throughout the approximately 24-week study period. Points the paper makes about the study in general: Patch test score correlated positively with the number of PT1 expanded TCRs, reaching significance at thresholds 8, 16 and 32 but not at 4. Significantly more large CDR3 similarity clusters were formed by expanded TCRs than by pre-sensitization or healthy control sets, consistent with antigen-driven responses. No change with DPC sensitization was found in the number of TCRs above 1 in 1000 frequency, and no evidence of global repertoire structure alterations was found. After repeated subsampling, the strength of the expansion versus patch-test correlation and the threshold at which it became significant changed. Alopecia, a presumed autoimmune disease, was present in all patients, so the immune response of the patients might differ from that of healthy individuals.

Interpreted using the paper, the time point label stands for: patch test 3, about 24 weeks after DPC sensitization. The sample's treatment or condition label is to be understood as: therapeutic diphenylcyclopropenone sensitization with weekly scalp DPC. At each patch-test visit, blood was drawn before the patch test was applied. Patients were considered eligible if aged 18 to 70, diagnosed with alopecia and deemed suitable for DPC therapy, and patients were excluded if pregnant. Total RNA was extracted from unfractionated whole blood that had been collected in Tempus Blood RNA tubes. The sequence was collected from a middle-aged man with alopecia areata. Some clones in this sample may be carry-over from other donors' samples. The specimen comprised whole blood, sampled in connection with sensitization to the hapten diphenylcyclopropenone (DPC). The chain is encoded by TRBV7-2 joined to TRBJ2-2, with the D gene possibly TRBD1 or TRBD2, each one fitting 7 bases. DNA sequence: TGTGCCAGCAGCTTAGGAGGCAGGGGGGGAGCCGGGGAGCTGTTTTTT. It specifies CASSLGGRGGAGELFF. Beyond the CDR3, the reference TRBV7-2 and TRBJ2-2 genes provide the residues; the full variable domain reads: GAGVSQSPSNKVTEKGKDVELRCDPISGHTALYWYRQSLGQGLEFLIYFQGNSAPDKSGLPSDRFSAERTGGSVSTLTIQRTQQEDSAVYLCASSLGGRGGAGELFFGEGSRLTVL.